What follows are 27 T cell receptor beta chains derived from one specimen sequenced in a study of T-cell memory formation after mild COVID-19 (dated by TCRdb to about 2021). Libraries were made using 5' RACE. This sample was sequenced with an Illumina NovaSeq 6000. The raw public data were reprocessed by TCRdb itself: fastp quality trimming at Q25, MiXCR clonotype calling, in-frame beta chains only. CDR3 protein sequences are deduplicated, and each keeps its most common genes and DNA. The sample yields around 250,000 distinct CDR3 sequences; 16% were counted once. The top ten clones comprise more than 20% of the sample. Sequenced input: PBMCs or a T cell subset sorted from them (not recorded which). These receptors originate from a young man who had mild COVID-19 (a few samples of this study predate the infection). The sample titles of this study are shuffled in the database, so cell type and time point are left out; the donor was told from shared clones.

The CDR3 DNA sequence: TGTGCCAGCTCACCAACTCCAGGGGTGGATGACTATGGCTACACCTTC. It translates to CASSPTPGVDDYGYTF. The chain is built from TRBV18 and TRBJ1-2, with D tentatively TRBD1 (6 bases). Germline V gene data show CDR1 as KGHSH and CDR2 as LQKENI. Trimming took 2 bases from V and 3 from J, leaving 16 bases between them. CDR3 length: 16 residues.

The CDR3 sequence is CASSGLVGELFF. In DNA form, the CDR3 reads TGTGCCAGCAGTGGTTTAGTCGGGGAGCTGTTTTTT. J is TRBJ2-2 and V is TRBV6-5; D call uncertain. The CDR3 runs to 12 residues. CDR1 is MNHEY, CDR2 SVGAGI, per germline. Trimming stripped 5 bases from V and 7 bases from J, with 8 bases between.

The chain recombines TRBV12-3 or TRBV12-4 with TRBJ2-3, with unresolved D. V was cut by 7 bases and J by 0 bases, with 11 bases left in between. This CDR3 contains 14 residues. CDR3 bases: TGTGCCAGCACCCCTAGGTCTAGCACAGATACGCAGTATTTT. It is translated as CASTPRSSTDTQYF.

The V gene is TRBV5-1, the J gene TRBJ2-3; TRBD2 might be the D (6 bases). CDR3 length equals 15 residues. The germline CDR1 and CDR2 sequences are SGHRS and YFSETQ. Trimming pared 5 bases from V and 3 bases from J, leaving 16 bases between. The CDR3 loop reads CASRGRGMGTDTQYF. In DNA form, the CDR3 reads TGCGCCAGCAGAGGCCGGGGGATGGGGACAGATACGCAGTATTTT.

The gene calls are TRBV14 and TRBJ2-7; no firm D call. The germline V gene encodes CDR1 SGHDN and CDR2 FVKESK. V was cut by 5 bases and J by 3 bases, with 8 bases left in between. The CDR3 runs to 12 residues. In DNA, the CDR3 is TGTGCCAGCAGCGCACACTACTACGAGCAGTACGTC. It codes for CASSAHYYEQYV.

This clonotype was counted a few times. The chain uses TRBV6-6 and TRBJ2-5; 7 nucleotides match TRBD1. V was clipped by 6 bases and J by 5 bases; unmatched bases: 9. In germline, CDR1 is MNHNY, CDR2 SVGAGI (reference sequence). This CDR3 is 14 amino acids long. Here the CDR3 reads CASRRLQGFETQYF. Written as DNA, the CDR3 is TGTGCCAGCAGAAGACTACAGGGGTTTGAGACCCAGTACTTC.

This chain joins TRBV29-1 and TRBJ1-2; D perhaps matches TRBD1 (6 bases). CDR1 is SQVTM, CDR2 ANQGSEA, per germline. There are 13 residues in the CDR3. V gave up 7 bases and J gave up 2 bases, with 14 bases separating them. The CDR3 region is CSDRGGLNYGYTF. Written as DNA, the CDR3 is TGCAGCGACCGTGGGGGCCTGAACTATGGCTACACCTTC. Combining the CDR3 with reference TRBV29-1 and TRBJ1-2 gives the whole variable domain SAVISQKPSRDICQRGTSLTIQCQVDSQVTMMFWYRQQPGQSLTLIATANQGSEATYESGFVIDKFPISRPNLTFSTLTVSNMSPEDSSIYLCSDRGGLNYGYTFGSGTRLTVV.

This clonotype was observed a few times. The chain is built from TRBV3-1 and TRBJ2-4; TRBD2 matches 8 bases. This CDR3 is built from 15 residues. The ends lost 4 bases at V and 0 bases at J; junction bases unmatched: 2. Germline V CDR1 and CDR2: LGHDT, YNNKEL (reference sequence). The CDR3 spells CASSLSGVAKNIQYF. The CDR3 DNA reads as TGTGCCAGCAGCCTTAGCGGGGTAGCCAAAAACATTCAGTACTTC.

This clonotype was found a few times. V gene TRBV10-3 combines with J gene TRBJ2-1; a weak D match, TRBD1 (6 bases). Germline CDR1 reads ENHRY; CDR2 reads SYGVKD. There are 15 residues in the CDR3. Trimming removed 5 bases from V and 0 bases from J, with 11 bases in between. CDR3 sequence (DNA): TGTGCCATCAGTCTAGGGGGACGCTCCTACAATGAGCAGTTCTTC. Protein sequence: CAISLGGRSYNEQFF.

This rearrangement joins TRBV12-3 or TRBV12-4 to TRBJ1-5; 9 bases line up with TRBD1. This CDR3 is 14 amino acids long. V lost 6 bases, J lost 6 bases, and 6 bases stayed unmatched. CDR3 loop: CASRLTGGSQPQHF. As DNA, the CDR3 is TGTGCCAGCAGACTAACAGGGGGCAGTCAGCCCCAGCATTTT.

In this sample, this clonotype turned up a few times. CDR3 nucleotide sequence: TGTGCCAGCAGCCACTCAGGGGGCCGGCAGCCCCAGCATTTT. As protein: CASSHSGGRQPQHF. The chain recombines TRBV3-1 with TRBJ1-5; the match to TRBD1 covers 8 bases. The CDR3 has 14 residues. Per the germline V gene, CDR1 is LGHDT and CDR2 is YNNKEL (reference sequence). V gave up 3 bases and J gave up 7 bases; unmatched junction bases: 5. The variable domain in full, completed from reference TRBV3-1 and TRBJ1-5, reads DTAVSQTPKYLVTQMGNDKSIKCEQNLGHDTMYWYKQDSKKFLKIMFSYNNKELIINETVPNRFSPKSPDKAHLNLHINSLELGDSAVYFCASSHSGGRQPQHFGDGTRLSIL.

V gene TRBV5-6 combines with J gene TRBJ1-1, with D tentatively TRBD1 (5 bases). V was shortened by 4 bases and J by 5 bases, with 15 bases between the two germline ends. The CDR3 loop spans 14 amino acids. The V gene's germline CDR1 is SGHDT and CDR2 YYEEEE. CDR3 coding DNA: TGTGCCAGCAGCCGACCTCCAGGGAAGACTGAAGCTTTCTTT. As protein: CASSRPPGKTEAFF.

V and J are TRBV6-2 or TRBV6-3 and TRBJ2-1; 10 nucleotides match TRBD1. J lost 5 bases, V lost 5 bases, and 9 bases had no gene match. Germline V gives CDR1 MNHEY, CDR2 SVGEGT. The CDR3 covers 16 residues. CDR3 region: CASSPNRDRGNNEQFF. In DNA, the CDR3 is TGTGCCAGCAGTCCAAACCGGGACAGGGGTAACAATGAGCAGTTCTTC.

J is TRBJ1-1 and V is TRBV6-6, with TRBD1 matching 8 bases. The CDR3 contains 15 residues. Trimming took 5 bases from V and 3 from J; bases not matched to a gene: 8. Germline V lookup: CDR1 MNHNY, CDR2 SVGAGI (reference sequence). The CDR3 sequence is CASSTGGVEDTEAFF. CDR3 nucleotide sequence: TGTGCCAGCAGTACAGGGGGAGTGGAGGACACTGAAGCTTTCTTT.

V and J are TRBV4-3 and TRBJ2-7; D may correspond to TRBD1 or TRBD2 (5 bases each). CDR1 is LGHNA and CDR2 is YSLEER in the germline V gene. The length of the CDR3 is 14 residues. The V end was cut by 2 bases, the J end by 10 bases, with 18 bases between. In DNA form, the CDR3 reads TGCGCCAGCAGCCAACAAGGGGACCAGCGGCAACAGTACTTC. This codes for CASSQQGDQRQQYF.

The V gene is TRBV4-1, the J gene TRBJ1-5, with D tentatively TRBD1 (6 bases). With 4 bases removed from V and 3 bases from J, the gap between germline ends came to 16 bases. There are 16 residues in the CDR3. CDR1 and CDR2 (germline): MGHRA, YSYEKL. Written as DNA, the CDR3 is TGCGCCAGCAGCCCAAAGGCGACAGGAGACAATCAGCCCCAGCATTTT. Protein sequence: CASSPKATGDNQPQHF.

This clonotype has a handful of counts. CDR3 amino acids: CATLGLIGGNPYNEQFF. The CDR3 DNA follows: TGTGCCACCCTAGGGTTGATCGGGGGGAACCCCTACAATGAGCAGTTCTTC. The J gene is TRBJ2-1, the V gene TRBV10-3; 7 bases are a match to TRBD2. CDR1 and CDR2 from the germline V gene are ENHRY and SYGVKD. V gave up 10 bases and J gave up 2 bases; unmatched junction bases: 17. This CDR3 has 17 residues.

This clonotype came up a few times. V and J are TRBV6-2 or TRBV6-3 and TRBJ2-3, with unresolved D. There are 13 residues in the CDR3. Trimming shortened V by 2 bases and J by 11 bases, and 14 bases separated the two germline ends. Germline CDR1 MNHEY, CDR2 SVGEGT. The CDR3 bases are TGTGCCAGCAGTTACCCTACCCCGAATAAGCAGTATTTT. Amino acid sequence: CASSYPTPNKQYF.

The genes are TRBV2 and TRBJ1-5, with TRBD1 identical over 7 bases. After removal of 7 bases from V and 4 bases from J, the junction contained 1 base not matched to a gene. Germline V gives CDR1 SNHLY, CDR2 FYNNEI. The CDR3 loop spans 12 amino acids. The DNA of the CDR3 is TGTGCCAGCAAGGGGGCAAATCAGCCCCAGCATTTT. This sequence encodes CASKGANQPQHF.

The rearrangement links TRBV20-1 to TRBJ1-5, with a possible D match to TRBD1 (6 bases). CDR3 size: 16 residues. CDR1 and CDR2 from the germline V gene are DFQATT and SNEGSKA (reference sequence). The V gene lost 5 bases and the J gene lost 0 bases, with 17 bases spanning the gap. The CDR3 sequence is CSAGAQGFPSNQPQHF. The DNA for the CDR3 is TGCAGTGCTGGGGCACAGGGATTTCCTAGCAATCAGCCCCAGCATTTT.

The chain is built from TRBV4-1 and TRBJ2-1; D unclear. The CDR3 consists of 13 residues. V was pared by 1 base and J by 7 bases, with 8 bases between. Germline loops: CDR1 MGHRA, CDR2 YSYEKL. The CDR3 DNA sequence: TGCGCCAGCAGCCAAGTGCCCGTAAATGAGCAGTTCTTC. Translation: CASSQVPVNEQFF.

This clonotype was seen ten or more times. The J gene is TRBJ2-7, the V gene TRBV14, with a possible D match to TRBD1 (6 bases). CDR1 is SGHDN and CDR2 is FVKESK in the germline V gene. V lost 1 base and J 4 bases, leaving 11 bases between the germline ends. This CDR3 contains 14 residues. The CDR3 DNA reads TGTGCCAGCAGCCAAGCAGGGGATGGGTACGAGCAGTACGTC. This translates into CASSQAGDGYEQYV.

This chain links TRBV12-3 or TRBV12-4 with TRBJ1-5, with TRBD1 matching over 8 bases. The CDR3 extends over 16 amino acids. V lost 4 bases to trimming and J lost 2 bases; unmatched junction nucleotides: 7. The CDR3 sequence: CASSSRTGRGNQPQHF. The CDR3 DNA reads TGTGCCAGCAGTTCTCGGACAGGGCGCGGCAATCAGCCCCAGCATTTT.

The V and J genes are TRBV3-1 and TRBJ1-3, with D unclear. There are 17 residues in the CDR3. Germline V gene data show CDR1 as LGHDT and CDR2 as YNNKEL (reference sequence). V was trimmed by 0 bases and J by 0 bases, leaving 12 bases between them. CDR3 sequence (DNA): TGTGCCAGCAGCCAAGACGTTGCGTCAGACTCTGGAAACACCATATATTTT. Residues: CASSQDVASDSGNTIYF.

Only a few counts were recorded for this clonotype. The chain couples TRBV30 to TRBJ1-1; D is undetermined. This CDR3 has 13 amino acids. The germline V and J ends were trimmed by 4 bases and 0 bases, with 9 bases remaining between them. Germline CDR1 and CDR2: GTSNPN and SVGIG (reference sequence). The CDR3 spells CAWKAFMNTEAFF. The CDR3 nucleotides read TGTGCCTGGAAAGCTTTCATGAACACTGAAGCTTTCTTT.

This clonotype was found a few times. The CDR3 DNA reads as TGTGCCAGCAGTGACGCAGCGGGGGGCTTCAATGAGCAGTTCTTC. As protein: CASSDAAGGFNEQFF. The chain has TRBV6-4 and TRBJ2-1; 9 bases are shared with TRBD2. Germline CDR1 reads MRHNA; CDR2 reads SNTAGT. V lost 2 bases and J lost 6; bases outside the gene matches: 5. The length of the CDR3 is 15 residues.

The CDR3 DNA reads as TGTGCCAGCAGCCCGGACAGGGCGACCCGCTATGGCTACACCTTC. It codes for CASSPDRATRYGYTF. The gene calls are TRBV11-2 and TRBJ1-2, with TRBD1 matching over 8 bases. CDR1 is SGHAT and CDR2 is FQNNGV in the germline V gene. The trim removed 5 bases at V and 4 bases at J, leaving 9 bases unmatched. The length of the CDR3 is 15 residues. Full variable domain (rest looked up from reference TRBV11-2 and TRBJ1-2): EAGVAQSPRYKIIEKRQSVAFWCNPISGHATLYWYQQILGQGPKLLIQFQNNGVVDDSQLPKDRFSAERLKGVDSTLKIQPAKLEDSAVYLCASSPDRATRYGYTFGSGTRLTVV.